Below are 24 T cell receptor beta chains sequenced from a single sample in a study of Tregs in tolerant kidney transplant recipients. The method was immunoSEQ multiplex PCR; TCRdb's version includes in-frame clones alone and lacks a portion of them. Counted here are about 120,000 clones, about 91% occurring once; the ten biggest clones make up over 0.5%. Input material: CD4+ T cells from blood. The receptors stem from a human donor in good health.

The V call is TRBV9, the J call TRBJ2-2; 7 bases align to TRBD2. Germline V gene lookup returns CDR1 SGDLS and CDR2 YYNGEE. CDR3 size: 16 residues. J gave up 4 bases and V 0 bases, and 6 bases lay outside the gene matches. The CDR3 DNA is TGTGCCAGCAGCGTAGTAGCGGGTGGCGGCACCGGGGAGCTGTTTTTT. It codes for CASSVVAGGGTGELFF.

V gene TRBV6-5 combines with J gene TRBJ1-2, with a tentative D call TRBD1 (6 bases). The CDR3 contains 13 residues. Germline CDR1 and CDR2: MNHEY and SVGAGI. V was trimmed by 4 bases and J by 3 bases, leaving 9 bases between them. CDR3 DNA sequence: TGTGCCAGCAGTTCACAGGGAGACTATGGCTACACCTTC. Translation gives CASSSQGDYGYTF.

V and J are TRBV5-5 and TRBJ2-7; no clear D gene. V lost 4 bases, J lost 2 bases, and 16 bases lay in between. The CDR3 has 15 residues. CDR1 and CDR2 from the germline V gene are SGHKS and YYEKEE (reference sequence). The CDR3 loop reads CASSIRAAGTYEQYF. The CDR3 DNA follows: TGTGCCAGCAGCATCCGGGCCGCTGGGACCTACGAGCAGTACTTC.

This clone was seen just once. This chain links TRBV6-1 with TRBJ1-3; D possibly corresponds to TRBD1 (5 bases). Per the germline V gene, CDR1 is MNHNS and CDR2 is SASEGT. The CDR3 spans 18 residues. V shed 4 bases and J shed 3 bases, with 22 bases lying between them. Here the CDR3 reads CASSVPRGGVRVGNTIYF. CDR3 coding DNA: TGTGCCAGCAGTGTTCCGAGGGGTGGCGTCAGGGTTGGAAACACCATATATTTT.

The gene calls are TRBV5-1 and TRBJ2-1; 12 nucleotides line up with TRBD2. Trimming took 4 bases from V and 4 from J; bases not matched to a gene: 12. The CDR3 extends over 18 amino acids. CDR1 is SGHRS, CDR2 YFSETQ, per germline. In DNA, the CDR3 is TGCGCCAGCAGCCCCAACCTGCGGACTAGCGGGGTTTACAATGAGCAGTTCTTC. Residues: CASSPNLRTSGVYNEQFF.

This chain uses TRBV6-5 with TRBJ2-1; 8 nucleotides match TRBD2. Germline V gene data show CDR1 as MNHEY and CDR2 as SVGAGI. This CDR3 comprises 15 residues. Losses at the gene ends were 2 bases for V and 7 bases for J; bases not matched to a gene: 7. CDR3 residues: CASSYEAGGGNEQFF. The CDR3 DNA reads as TGTGCCAGCAGTTACGAGGCGGGAGGTGGAAATGAGCAGTTCTTC.

CDR3 residues: CASSPGASGPTDTQYF. As DNA, the CDR3 is TGTGCCAGCAGCCCTGGGGCTAGCGGACCCACAGATACGCAGTATTTT. The chain carries TRBV5-4 and TRBJ2-3; 7 nucleotides match TRBD2. Germline CDR1 and CDR2: SGHNT and YYREEE (reference sequence). V dropped 4 bases and J dropped 2; count of bases not matched to a gene: 10. The CDR3 length is 16 residues.

The chain joins TRBV19 to TRBJ1-1, with 7 positions matching TRBD1. The CDR3 extends over 16 amino acids. Germline values: CDR1 LNHDA, CDR2 SQIVND (reference sequence). After removal of 4 bases from V and 1 base from J, the junction contained 9 bases not matched to a gene. The CDR3 nucleotides are TGTGCCAGTAGTACCCACCCGGGACAGTCGAACACTGAAGCTTTCTTT. This gives the protein CASSTHPGQSNTEAFF.

The chain is built from TRBV9 and TRBJ2-2; possibly TRBD2 for D (5 bases). The CDR3 length is 16 residues. V gave up 0 bases and J gave up 4 bases, with 13 bases separating them. Germline lookup yields CDR1 SGDLS and CDR2 YYNGEE. The CDR3 is CASSVVGNRGTGELFF. CDR3 DNA: TGTGCCAGCAGCGTAGTGGGAAACCGGGGCACCGGGGAGCTGTTTTTT.

This chain joins TRBV5-1 and TRBJ1-1, with D unresolved. Germline CDR1 SGHRS, CDR2 YFSETQ. Trimming cost V 4 bases and J 8 bases, with 15 bases left between them. This CDR3 is 13 amino acids long. CDR3 region: CASSPGPVGEAFF. The CDR3 nucleotides read TGCGCCAGCAGCCCCGGCCCCGTGGGGGAAGCTTTCTTT.

The gene calls are TRBV5-1 and TRBJ1-3, with 8 bases fitting TRBD1. V was pared by 5 bases and J by 5 bases, with 6 bases of the junction left unmatched. CDR3 size: 14 residues. Germline values: CDR1 SGHRS, CDR2 YFSETQ. CDR3: CASSSGQGRNTIYF. For the CDR3, the DNA is TGCGCCAGCAGTTCCGGACAGGGAAGAAACACCATATATTTT.

The chain employs TRBV10-3 and TRBJ2-3; a possible D gene is TRBD2 (6 bases). This CDR3 has 14 amino acids. The germline gives CDR1 ENHRY, CDR2 SYGVKD. Between the trimmed V and J ends, which lost 4 bases and 2 bases, there was a span of 10 bases. Here the CDR3 DNA reads TGTGCCATCAGTGGACGGGAGAACACAGATACGCAGTATTTT. Translated: CAISGRENTDTQYF.

The genes are TRBV11-2 and TRBJ2-1, with 10 bases matching TRBD1. There are 13 residues in the CDR3. Unmatched junction bases numbered 4, after V lost 8 bases and J lost 6 bases. Per germline, CDR1 SGHAT and CDR2 FQNNGV. The CDR3 is CASGRQGANEQFF. For the CDR3, the DNA is TGTGCCAGCGGTCGACAGGGGGCCAATGAGCAGTTCTTC.

This clone was observed a single time. The genes are TRBV6-5 and TRBJ2-1, with 11 nucleotides matching TRBD2. V was pared by 5 bases and J by 10 bases, with 7 bases of the junction left unmatched. This CDR3 comprises 14 residues. Germline CDR1 reads MNHEY; CDR2 reads SVGAGI. The CDR3 region is CASSTRTSGPEQFF. The CDR3 bases are TGTGCCAGCAGTACCCGGACTAGCGGGCCCGAGCAGTTCTTC.

This clone was found once. The V and J genes are TRBV7-6 and TRBJ1-1; no clear D gene. Germline assignment: CDR1 SGHVS and CDR2 FNYEAQ. Between the trimmed V and J ends, which lost 0 bases and 7 bases, there was a span of 12 bases. The CDR3 contains 14 residues. CDR3 loop: CASSLAGGRDEAFF. CDR3 DNA: TGTGCCAGCAGCTTAGCGGGTGGACGTGATGAAGCTTTCTTT.

The chain links TRBV13 to TRBJ2-2; 15 bases match TRBD2. CDR1 is PRHDT, CDR2 FYEKMQ, per germline (reference sequence). The CDR3 runs 21 residues. The trim removed 1 base at V and 9 bases at J, leaving 18 bases unmatched. The CDR3 nucleotides are TGTGCCAGCAGCTTAGCGGGATTCTACCCGGGACTAGCGGGAGGAGTTCGGGAGCTGTTTTTT. It yields the protein CASSLAGFYPGLAGGVRELFF.

This chain links TRBV13 with TRBJ2-1, with a tentative D call TRBD2 (6 bases). Deletions cut 5 bases from V and 10 bases from J, with 24 bases between. This CDR3 is 16 amino acids long. The germline CDR1 and CDR2 sequences are PRHDT and FYEKMQ (reference sequence). DNA of the CDR3: TGTGCCAGCAGCCCGACCTTTCGGGAGTACTCAAAAGAGCAGTTCTTC. Translated: CASSPTFREYSKEQFF.

This clone was seen more than once but under ten times. V and J are TRBV30 and TRBJ1-1; 10 bases agree with TRBD1. Per germline, CDR1 GTSNPN and CDR2 SVGIG (reference sequence). Germline trimming cut 5 bases from V and 4 bases from J; bases unmatched to any gene: 7. CDR3 length: 14 amino acids. The CDR3 region is CAWGQGEEGTEAFF. CDR3 coding DNA: TGTGCCTGGGGACAGGGGGAGGAGGGCACTGAAGCTTTCTTT.

V and J are TRBV7-6 and TRBJ2-2, with D unresolved. The CDR3 sequence is 17 residues long. Germline assignment: CDR1 SGHVS and CDR2 FNYEAQ. The V and J ends lost 2 bases and 0 bases respectively, with 13 bases between them. The CDR3 loop reads CASSLLGRPANTGELFF. CDR3 bases: TGTGCCAGCAGCTTACTAGGACGGCCCGCGAACACCGGGGAGCTGTTTTTT.

V usage is TRBV7-9 and J usage is TRBJ1-2; no firm D call. Trimming shortened V by 10 bases and J by 1 base, and 13 bases separated the two germline ends. There are 13 residues in the CDR3. CDR1 is SEHNR, CDR2 FQNEAQ, per germline (reference sequence). The CDR3, as DNA: TGTGCCACCATCGGAATCAGTAACTATGGCTACACCTTC. Translated, it gives CATIGISNYGYTF.

This sequence joins TRBV6-5 and TRBJ2-2, with 8 bases lining up with TRBD2. The CDR3 runs 15 residues. The V segment lost 2 bases and the J segment 4 bases; nucleotides outside the gene matches: 3. From germline, CDR1 is MNHEY and CDR2 SVGAGI. CDR3 protein: CASSYTGGSTGELFF. CDR3 nucleotide sequence: TGTGCCAGCAGTTACACGGGAGGGAGCACCGGGGAGCTGTTTTTT.

The V call is TRBV5-4, the J call TRBJ1-6, with D perhaps TRBD1 (5 bases). From germline, CDR1 is SGHNT and CDR2 YYREEE (reference sequence). Trimming removed 4 bases at V and 2 bases at J, with 13 bases between. The CDR3 has 16 residues. The CDR3 DNA is TGTGCCAGCAGCCGAGTGACAGTGCCCTATAATTCACCCCTCCACTTT. Its translation is CASSRVTVPYNSPLHF.

V gene TRBV13 combines with J gene TRBJ2-5, with a possible D match to TRBD1 (6 bases). The J call is uncertain, as TRBJ2-7 better fits the DNA end. The germline gives CDR1 PRHDT, CDR2 FYEKMQ (reference sequence). The length of the CDR3 is 15 residues. The CDR3 nucleotides read TGTGCCAGCAGCCCGCTGGGACATAGCGCCCACGAGCAGTACTTC. Its protein is CASSPLGHSAHEQYF.

The CDR3 DNA reads as TGTGCCAGCAGTGTGGGCAGGGACACCGGGGAGCTGTTTTTT. This translates into CASSVGRDTGELFF. The rearrangement links TRBV2 to TRBJ2-2, with a weak D call TRBD1 (5 bases). Germline CDR1 is SNHLY and CDR2 is FYNNEI. Trimming pared 4 bases from V and 3 bases from J, leaving 9 bases between. The CDR3 loop spans 14 amino acids.